This T cell receptor beta chain was obtained from a study of OX40 agonist ivuxolimab in advanced cancers. Study summary: Patients were 65% to 85% male with ages roughly 20 to 90, mean around 58.

CDR1 is SGHVS and CDR2 is FNYEAQ in the germline V gene. V lost 2 bases and J lost 3; bases outside the gene matches: 6. This CDR3 region has 16 residues. Repertoires were generated with immunoSEQ multiplex PCR, while TCRdb's copy carries only in-frame clones and drops some. The data show 25,000 to 35,000 clones, 80% to 95% seen once. This clone was seen a single time. The rearrangement uses TRBV7-6 and TRBJ1-3, with TRBD1 identical over 8 bases. The sample consisted of CD4+ or CD8+ T cells sorted from blood, taken in a trial of the OX40 agonist ivuxolimab. The sequence derives from an adult with an advanced solid tumor such as melanoma, head and neck, liver or kidney cancer. The CDR3: CASSLQGAGIGNTIYF. The CDR3 DNA follows: TGTGCCAGCAGCTTACAGGGGGCTGGAATTGGAAACACCATATATTTT.